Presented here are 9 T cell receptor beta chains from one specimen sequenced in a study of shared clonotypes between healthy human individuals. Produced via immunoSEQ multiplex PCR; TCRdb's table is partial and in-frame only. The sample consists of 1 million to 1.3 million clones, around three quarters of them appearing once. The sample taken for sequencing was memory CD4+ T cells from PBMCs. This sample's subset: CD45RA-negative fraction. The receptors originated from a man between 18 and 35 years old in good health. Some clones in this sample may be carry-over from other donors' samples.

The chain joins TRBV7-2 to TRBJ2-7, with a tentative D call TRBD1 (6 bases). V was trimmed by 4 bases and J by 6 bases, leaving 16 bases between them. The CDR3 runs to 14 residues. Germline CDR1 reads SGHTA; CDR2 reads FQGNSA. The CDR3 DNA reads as TGTGCCAGCAGCTCCACGTGGGGGACATCCGAGCAGTACTTC. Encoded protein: CASSSTWGTSEQYF.

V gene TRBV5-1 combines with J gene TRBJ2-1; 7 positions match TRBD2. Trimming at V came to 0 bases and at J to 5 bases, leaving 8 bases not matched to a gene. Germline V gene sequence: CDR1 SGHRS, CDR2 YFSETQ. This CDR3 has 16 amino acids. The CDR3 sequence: CASSLVSGQVHNEQFF. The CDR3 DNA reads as TGCGCCAGCAGCTTGGTTAGCGGGCAGGTCCACAATGAGCAGTTCTTC.

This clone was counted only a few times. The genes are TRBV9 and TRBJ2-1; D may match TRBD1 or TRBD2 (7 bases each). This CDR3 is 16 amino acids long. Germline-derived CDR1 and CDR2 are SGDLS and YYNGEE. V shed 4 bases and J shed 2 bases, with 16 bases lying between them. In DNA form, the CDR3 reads TGTGCCAGCAGCAAGGGGGCGGGAGTCGCCTACAATGAGCAGTTCTTC. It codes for CASSKGAGVAYNEQFF.

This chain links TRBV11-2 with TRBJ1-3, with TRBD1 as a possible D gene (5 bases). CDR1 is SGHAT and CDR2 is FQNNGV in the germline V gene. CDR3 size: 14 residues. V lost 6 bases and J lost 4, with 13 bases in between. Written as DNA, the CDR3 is TGTGCCAGCAGTATAGGGGCAGGCGGAAACACCATATATTTT. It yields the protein CASSIGAGGNTIYF. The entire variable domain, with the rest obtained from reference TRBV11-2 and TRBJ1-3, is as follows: EAGVAQSPRYKIIEKRQSVAFWCNPISGHATLYWYQQILGQGPKLLIQFQNNGVVDDSQLPKDRFSAERLKGVDSTLKIQPAKLEDSAVYLCASSIGAGGNTIYFGEGSWLTVV.

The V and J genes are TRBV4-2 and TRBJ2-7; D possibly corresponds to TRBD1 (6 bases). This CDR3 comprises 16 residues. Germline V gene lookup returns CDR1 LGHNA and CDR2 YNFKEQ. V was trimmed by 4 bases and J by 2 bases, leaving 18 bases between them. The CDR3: CASSPAGQTGTYEQYF. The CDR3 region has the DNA TGTGCCAGCAGCCCCGCCGGACAGACAGGTACCTACGAGCAGTACTTC.

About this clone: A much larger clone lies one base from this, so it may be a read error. The DNA for the CDR3 is TGTGCCAGCAGAAGGGGGAAAGAGACCCAGTACTTC. This encodes CASRRGKETQYF. The chain combines TRBV28 with TRBJ2-5, with a possible D match to TRBD1 (6 bases). The germline V gene encodes CDR1 MDHEN and CDR2 SYDVKM. The germline V and J ends were trimmed by 6 bases and 3 bases, with 8 bases remaining between them. The CDR3 totals 12 residues.

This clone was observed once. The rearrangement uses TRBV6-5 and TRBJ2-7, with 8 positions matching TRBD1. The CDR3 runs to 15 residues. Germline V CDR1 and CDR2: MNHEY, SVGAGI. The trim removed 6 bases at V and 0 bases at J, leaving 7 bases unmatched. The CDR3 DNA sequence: TGTGCCAGCAGAAAACAGGGGGTTGACTCCTACGAGCAGTACTTC. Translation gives CASRKQGVDSYEQYF.

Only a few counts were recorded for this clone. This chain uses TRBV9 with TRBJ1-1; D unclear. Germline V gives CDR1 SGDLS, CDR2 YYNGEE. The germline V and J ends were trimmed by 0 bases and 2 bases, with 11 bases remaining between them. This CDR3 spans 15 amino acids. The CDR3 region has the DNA TGTGCCAGCAGCGTAGGTCCGCAGCCAAACACTGAAGCTTTCTTT. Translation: CASSVGPQPNTEAFF.

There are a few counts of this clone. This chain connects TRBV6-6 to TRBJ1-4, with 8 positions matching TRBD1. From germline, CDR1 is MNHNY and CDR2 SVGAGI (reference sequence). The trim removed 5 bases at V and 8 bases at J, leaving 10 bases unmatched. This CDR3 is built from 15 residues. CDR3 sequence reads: CASSPPGTGREKLFF. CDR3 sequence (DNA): TGTGCCAGCAGTCCACCCGGGACAGGACGCGAAAAACTGTTTTTT.